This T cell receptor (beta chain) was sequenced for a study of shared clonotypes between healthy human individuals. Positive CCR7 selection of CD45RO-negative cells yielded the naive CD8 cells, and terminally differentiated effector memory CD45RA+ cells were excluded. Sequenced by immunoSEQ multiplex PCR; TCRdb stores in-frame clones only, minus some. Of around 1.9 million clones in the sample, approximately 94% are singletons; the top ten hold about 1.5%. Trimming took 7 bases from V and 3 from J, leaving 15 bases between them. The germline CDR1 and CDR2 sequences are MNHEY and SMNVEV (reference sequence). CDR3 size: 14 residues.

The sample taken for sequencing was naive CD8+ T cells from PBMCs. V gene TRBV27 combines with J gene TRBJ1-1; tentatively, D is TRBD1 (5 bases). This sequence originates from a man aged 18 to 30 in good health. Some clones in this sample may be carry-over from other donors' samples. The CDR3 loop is CASNLRGGDTEAFF. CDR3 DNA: TGTGCCAGCAACTTACGGGGGGGGGACACTGAAGCTTTCTTT.